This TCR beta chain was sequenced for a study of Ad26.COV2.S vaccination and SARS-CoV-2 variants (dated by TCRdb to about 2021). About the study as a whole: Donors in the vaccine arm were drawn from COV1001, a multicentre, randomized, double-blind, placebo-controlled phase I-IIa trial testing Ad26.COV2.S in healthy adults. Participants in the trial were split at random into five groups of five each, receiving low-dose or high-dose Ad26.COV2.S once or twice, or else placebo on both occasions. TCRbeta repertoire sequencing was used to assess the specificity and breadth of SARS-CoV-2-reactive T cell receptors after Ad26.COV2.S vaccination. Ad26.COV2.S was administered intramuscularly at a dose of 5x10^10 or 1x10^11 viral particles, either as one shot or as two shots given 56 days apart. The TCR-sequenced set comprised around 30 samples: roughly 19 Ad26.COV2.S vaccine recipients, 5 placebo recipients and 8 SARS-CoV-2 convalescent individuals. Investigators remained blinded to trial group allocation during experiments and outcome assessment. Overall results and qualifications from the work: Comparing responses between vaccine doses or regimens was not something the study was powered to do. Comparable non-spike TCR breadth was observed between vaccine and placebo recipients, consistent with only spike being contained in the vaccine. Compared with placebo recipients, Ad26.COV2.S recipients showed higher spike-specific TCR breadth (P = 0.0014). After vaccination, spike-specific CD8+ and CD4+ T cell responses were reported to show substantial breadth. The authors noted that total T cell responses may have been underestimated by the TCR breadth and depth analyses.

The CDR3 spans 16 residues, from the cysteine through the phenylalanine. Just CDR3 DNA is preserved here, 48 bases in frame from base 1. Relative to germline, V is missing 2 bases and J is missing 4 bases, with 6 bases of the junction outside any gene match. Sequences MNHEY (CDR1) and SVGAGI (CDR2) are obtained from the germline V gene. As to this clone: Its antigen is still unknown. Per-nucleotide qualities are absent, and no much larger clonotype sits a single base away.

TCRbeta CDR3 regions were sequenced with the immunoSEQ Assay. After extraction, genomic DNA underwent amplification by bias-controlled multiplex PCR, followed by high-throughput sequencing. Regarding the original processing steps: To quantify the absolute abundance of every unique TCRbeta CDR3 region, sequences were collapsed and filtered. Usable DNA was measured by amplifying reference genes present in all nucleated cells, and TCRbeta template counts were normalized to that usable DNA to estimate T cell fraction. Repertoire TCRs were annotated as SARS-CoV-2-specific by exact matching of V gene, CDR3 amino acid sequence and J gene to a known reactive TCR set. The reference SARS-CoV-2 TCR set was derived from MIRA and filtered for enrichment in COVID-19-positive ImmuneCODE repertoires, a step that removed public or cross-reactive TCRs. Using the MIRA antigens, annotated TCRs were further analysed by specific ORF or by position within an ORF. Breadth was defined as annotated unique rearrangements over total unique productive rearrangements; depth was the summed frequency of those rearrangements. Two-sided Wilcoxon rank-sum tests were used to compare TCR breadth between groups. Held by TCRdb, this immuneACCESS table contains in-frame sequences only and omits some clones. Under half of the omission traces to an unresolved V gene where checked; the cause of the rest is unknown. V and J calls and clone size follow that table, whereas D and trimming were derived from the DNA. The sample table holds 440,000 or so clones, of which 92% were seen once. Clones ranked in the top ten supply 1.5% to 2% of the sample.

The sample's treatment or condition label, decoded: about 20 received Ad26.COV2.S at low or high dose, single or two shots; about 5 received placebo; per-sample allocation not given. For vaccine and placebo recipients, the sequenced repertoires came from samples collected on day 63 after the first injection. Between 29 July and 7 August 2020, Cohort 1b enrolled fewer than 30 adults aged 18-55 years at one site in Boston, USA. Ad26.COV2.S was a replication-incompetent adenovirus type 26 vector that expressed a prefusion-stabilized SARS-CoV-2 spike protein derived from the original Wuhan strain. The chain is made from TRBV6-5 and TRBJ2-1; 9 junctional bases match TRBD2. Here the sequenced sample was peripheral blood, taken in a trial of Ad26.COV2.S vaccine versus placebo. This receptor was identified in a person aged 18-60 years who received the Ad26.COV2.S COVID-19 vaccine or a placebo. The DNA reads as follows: TGTGCCAGCAGTTACCGGGGACTAGCTGGATACAATGAGCAGTTCTTC. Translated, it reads CASSYRGLAGYNEQFF.